The clone carrying this T cell receptor beta chain was counted a few times. Its antigen is still unknown. 5'RACE, which relied on constant-segment primers, yielded TCR alpha and TCR beta cDNA libraries carrying sample barcodes and UMIs. TCRdb used MiXCR to reprocess the 5' RACE reads, holding one entry per CDR3 protein. The sample contains more than 350,000 distinct CDR3 sequences, 20% to 25% of which appear only once. These data are taken from a study of T-cell memory formation after mild COVID-19. Turning to the study itself: The study found TCR clusters largely donor specific.

Germline V lookup: CDR1 SEHNR, CDR2 FQNEAQ (reference sequence). This CDR3 is 12 amino acids long. V shed 3 bases and J 6 bases; nucleotides not matched to a gene: 0. Overall study findings and caveats: Second-wave clones with a day 37 peak had unconfirmed SARS-CoV-2 specificity.

The source of this sequence is an adult woman who had mild COVID-19 (a few samples of this study predate the infection). Cell type and time point are not known. The material sequenced was PBMCs or a T cell subset sorted from them (not recorded which). V is TRBV7-9 and J is TRBJ2-7, with 9 bases identical to TRBD2. CDR3 in DNA: TGTGCCAGCAGCTTGCGGGAGGGCGAGCAGTACTTC. It codes for CASSLREGEQYF. Combining the CDR3 with reference TRBV7-9 and TRBJ2-7 gives the whole variable domain DTGVSQNPRHKITKRGQNVTFRCDPISEHNRLYWYRQTLGQGPEFLTYFQNEAQLEKSRLLSDRFSAERPKGSFSTLEIQRTEQGDSAMYLCASSLREGEQYFGPGTRLTVT.